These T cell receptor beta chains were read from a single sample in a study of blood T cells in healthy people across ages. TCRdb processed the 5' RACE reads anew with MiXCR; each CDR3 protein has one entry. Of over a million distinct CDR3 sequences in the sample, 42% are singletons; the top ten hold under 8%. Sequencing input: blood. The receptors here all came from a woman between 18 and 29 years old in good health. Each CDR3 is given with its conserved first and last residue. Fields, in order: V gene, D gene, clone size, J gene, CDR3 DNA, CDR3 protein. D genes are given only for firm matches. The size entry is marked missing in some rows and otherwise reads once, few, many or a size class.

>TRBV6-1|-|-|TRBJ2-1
TGTGCCAGCAGTGAAGTGTCTCAGGCCGCCTACAGTGAGCAGTTCTTC
CASSEVSQAAYSEQFF
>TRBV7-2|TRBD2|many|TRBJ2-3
TGTGCCAGCAGCTTAGGGCTAGCGGGAATGGATACGCAGTATTTT
CASSLGLAGMDTQYF
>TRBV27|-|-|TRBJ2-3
TGTGCCAGCAGTTTAATTTCGGTAAAAGCAGATACGCAGTATTTT
CASSLISVKADTQYF
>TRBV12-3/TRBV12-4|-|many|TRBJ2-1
TGTGCTTCCGGCCCGGGCAGCTCCTACAATGAGCAGTTCTTC
CASGPGSSYNEQFF
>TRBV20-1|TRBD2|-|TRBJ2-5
TGCAGCCACCTAGCGGGACTAGCGGGAGGGTGGTCAGAGACCCAGTACTTC
CSHLAGLAGGWSETQYF
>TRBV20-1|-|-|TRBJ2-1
TGCAGTGGCCAGGGGTTGGGGGATGAGCAGTTCTTC
CSGQGLGDEQFF
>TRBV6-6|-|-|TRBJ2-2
TGTGCCAGCAGCCCTAGGGTGGGTAGCGAGGAGCTGTTTTTT
CASSPRVGSEELFF
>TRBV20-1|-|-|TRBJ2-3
TGCAGTGCGACGACAGGTGACACAGATACGCAGTATTTT
CSATTGDTDTQYF
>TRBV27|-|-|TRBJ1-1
TGTGCCAGCTCCTCTTCAAGTATGAACACTGAAGCTTTCTTT
CASSSSSMNTEAFF
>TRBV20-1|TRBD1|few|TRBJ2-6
TGCAGTGTCTCACCAGGGGGATCTGGGGCCAACGTCCTGACTTTC
CSVSPGGSGANVLTF
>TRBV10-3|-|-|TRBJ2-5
TGTGCCATCAGTGAGGGCAAAGTAGAGTCGTACTTC
CAISEGKVESYF
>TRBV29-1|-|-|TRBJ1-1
TGCAGCGTTGGAGCCGGGGGGAACACTGAAGCTTTCTTT
CSVGAGGNTEAFF
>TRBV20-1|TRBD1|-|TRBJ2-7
TGCAGTGCTAGAGGGACAGGGAGCCACGAGCAGTACTTC
CSARGTGSHEQYF
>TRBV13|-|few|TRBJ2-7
TGTGCCAGCAGTTCGCGGGATTCACTAACCTACGAGCAGTACTTC
CASSSRDSLTYEQYF
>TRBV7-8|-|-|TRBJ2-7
TGTGCCAGCAGCCTAAGCCGGGACTTCTACGAGCAGTACTTC
CASSLSRDFYEQYF
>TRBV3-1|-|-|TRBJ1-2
TGTGCCAGCAGCCAAGGGGCCGACGGATACTATGGCTACACCTTC
CASSQGADGYYGYTF
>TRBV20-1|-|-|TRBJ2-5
TGCAGTGCCCTCAGCCCCCCTGTTGCGGAGGAAGAGACCCAGTACTTC
CSALSPPVAEEETQYF
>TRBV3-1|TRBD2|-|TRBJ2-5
TGTGCCAGCAGTCCGACAAGACTAGCGGAAGAGACCCAGTACTTC
CASSPTRLAEETQYF
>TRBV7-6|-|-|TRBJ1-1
TGTGCCAGCAGCTTAGAACTCCTGGGGGGGTTGACTGAAGCTTTCTTT
CASSLELLGGLTEAFF
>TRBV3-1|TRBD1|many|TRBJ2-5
TGTGCCAGCAGACGCGGTGGGTGGGACAGGGATGAAGAGACCCAGTACTTC
CASRRGGWDRDEETQYF
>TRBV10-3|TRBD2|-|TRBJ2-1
TGTGCCACCGGAGATAAACTAGCGGAGCGCCCACAACCGTTCTTC
CATGDKLAERPQPFF
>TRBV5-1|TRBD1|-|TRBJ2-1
TGCGCCAGCAGCTCGGGACAGGGGAAATCTTACAATGAGCAGTTCTTC
CASSSGQGKSYNEQFF
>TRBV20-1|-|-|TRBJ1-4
TGCAGTGCTACGGGACTAAATGAAAAACTGTTTTTT
CSATGLNEKLFF
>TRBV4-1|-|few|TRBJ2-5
TGCGCCAGCAGCCAGTCCCCCTCGATTGAGGCCCAGTACTTC
CASSQSPSIEAQYF
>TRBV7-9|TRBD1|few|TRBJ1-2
TGTGCCAGCAGCTTATACGACAGGGACGGAGGCTACACCTTC
CASSLYDRDGGYTF
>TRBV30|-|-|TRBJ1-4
TGTGCCTGGAGTGTCAGCTTATATAATGAAAAACTGTTTTTT
CAWSVSLYNEKLFF
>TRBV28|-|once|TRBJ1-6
TGTGCCAGCAGTTCCCCGGACAGAAGCTCCTATAATTCACCCCTCCACTTT
CASSSPDRSSYNSPLHF
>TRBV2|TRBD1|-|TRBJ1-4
TGTGCCAGGGGCTCAAACCGGGACAGTAATGAAAAACTGTTTTTT
CARGSNRDSNEKLFF
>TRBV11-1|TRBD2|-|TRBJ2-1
TGTACCAGCAGCATCGGACTAGTCGAGGGGAATGAGCAGTTCTTC
CTSSIGLVEGNEQFF
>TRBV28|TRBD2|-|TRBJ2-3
TGTGCCAGCATAGCGGGGGTGAGCACAGATACGCAGTATTTT
CASIAGVSTDTQYF
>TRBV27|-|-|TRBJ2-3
TGTGCCAGCAGTTCGCCTGGAATCACAGATACGCAGTATTTT
CASSSPGITDTQYF
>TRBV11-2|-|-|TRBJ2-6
TGTGCCAGCAGCTCCCCAATGAGCTCTGGGGCCAACGTCCTGACTTTC
CASSSPMSSGANVLTF
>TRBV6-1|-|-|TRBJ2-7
TGTGCCAGCAGTGAATCGGGGGTAGAGCAGTACTTC
CASSESGVEQYF
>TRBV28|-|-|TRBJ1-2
TGTGCCAGCAGTCCCACTTATTATGGCTACACCTTC
CASSPTYYGYTF
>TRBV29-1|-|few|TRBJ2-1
TGCAGCGTTTTTTTCCCGGGACTGAGCTACAATGAGCAGTTCTTC
CSVFFPGLSYNEQFF
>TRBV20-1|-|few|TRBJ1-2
TGCAGTGCTGAAGTAAGACAGCGCAACTATGGCTACACCTTC
CSAEVRQRNYGYTF
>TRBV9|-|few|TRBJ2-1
TGTGCCAGCAGCCCCTCCCAGGAGCAGTTCTTC
CASSPSQEQFF
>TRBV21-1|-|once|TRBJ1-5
TGTGCCAGCAGCAACCAACAGGGTGAACATAGCAATCAGCCCCAGCATTTT
CASSNQQGEHSNQPQHF
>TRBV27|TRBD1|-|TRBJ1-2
TGTGCCAGCAGTTTATCGGACAGGGGGTTGGATGGCTACACCTTC
CASSLSDRGLDGYTF
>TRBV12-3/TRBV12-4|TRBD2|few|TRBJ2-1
TGTGCCCCCGAAGGGCGGGGGGGAAATGAGCAGTTCTTC
CAPEGRGGNEQFF
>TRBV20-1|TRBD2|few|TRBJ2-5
TGCAGTGCTAGAAAAGGGACTAGCGAGGCAGAGACCCAGTACTTC
CSARKGTSEAETQYF
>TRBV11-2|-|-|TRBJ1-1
TGTGCCAGCAGCTTATCACTTAGCCCAGCTGTTGGGAACACTGAAGCTTTCTTT
CASSLSLSPAVGNTEAFF
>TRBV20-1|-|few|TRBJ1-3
TGCAGTGCTAGAGATTCGCCGGGCGCGGGAAACACCATATATTTT
CSARDSPGAGNTIYF
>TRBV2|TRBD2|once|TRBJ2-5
TGTGCCAGCAGGAACCGACTAGCGGGGGGGCCGGGAGAGACCCAGTACTTC
CASRNRLAGGPGETQYF
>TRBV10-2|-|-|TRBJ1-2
TGCGCCAGCAGTGATCGGGGCGGGGGCCGGGACGGCTACACCTTC
CASSDRGGGRDGYTF
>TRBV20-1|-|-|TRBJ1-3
TGCAGTGCTAGGGACACAGGTGGCGGAAACACCATATATTTT
CSARDTGGGNTIYF
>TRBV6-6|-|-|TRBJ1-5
TGTGCCAGCAGTTATCGGAACGGAGATCAGCCCCAGCATTTT
CASSYRNGDQPQHF
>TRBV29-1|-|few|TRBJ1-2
TGCAGCGCAGAAGTACAGGGCCTATCTAACTATGGCTACACCTTC
CSAEVQGLSNYGYTF
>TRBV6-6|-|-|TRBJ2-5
TGTGCCAGCAGTTCTGGGGGGTCGGGATCGCGTGAGCAGTACTTC
CASSSGGSGSREQYF
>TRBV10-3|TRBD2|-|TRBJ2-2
TGTGCCATCAGTGAATGGCTAGCGGGAGGGTTAAGCACCGGGGAGCTGTTTTTT
CAISEWLAGGLSTGELFF
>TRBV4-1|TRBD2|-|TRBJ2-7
TGCGCCAGCAGCCAAGATCGCGGCGGGAGGACCCACGAGCAGTACTTT
CASSQDRGGRTHEQYF
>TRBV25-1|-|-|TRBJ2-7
TGTGCCAGCACCCTTACCGGGACTGCTAACTACGAGCAGTACTTC
CASTLTGTANYEQYF
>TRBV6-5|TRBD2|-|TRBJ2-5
TGTGCCAGCAGTTACTCGAGAGGAGGGACTAGAGGTTTCAATGAGCAGTACTTC
CASSYSRGGTRGFNEQYF
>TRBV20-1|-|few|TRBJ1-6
TGCAGTGCTAGAGATACAGGAACCGGTTGGAATTCACCCCTCCACTTT
CSARDTGTGWNSPLHF
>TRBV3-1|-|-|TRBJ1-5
TGTGCCAGCAGCCGTACTTCTAGCAATCAGCCCCAGCATTTT
CASSRTSSNQPQHF